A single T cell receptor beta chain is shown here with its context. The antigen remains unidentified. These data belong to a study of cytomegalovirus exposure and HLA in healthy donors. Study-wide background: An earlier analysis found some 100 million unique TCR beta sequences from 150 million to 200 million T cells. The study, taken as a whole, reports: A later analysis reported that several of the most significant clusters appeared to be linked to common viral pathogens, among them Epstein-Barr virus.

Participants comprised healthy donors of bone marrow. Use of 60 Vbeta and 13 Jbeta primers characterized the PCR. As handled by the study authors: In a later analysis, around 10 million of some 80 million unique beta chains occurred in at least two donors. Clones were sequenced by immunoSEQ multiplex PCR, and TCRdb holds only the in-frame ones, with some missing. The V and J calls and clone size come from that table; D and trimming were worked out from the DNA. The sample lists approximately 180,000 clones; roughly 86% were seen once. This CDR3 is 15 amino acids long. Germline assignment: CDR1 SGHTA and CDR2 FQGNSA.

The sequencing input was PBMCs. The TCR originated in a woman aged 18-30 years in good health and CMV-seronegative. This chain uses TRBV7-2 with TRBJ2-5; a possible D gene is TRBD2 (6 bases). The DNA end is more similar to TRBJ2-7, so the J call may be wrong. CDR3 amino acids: CASSLASGNYYEQYF. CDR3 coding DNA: TGTGCCAGCAGCTTAGCTAGCGGCAACTACTACGAGCAGTACTTC.